The 30 T cell receptor beta chains listed next were all sequenced from one sample in a study of T cell repertoires in cytomegalovirus infection. Their recognized antigens are unknown. One entry per CDR3 protein, called by TCRdb with MiXCR from the reads. The table includes about 920,000 distinct CDR3 sequences, approximately 31% detected once. Specimen: cultured CD8+ T cells from PBMCs, collected from culture after CMV antigen stimulation. These receptors were obtained from a human donor in good health (CMV status not recorded). Some clones in this sample may be carry-over from other donors' samples.

V gene TRBV2 combines with J gene TRBJ2-3, with 13 bases that match TRBD2. Trimming at V came to 8 bases and at J to 6 bases, leaving 5 bases not matched to a gene. Per germline, CDR1 SNHLY and CDR2 FYNNEI. This CDR3 region has 14 residues. The CDR3 sequence: CASDTSGGGDTQYF. In DNA, the CDR3 is TGTGCCAGCGACACTAGCGGGGGGGGTGATACGCAGTATTTT.

This clonotype was detected a few times. The chain links TRBV28 to TRBJ1-2; D uncertain. Germline CDR1 and CDR2: MDHEN and SYDVKM. V lost 6 bases and J lost 4, with 18 bases in between. The CDR3 is made up of 15 amino acids. The CDR3 is CASSLRIGVIYGYTF. The CDR3 region has the DNA TGTGCCAGCAGCTTAAGGATTGGGGTGATCTATGGCTACACCTTC.

The table lists this clonotype with many counts. The V call is TRBV11-3, the J call TRBJ2-1; TRBD2 aligns across 11 bases. Germline V CDR1 and CDR2: SGHNT, YENEEA. The CDR3 totals 22 residues. V was clipped by 1 base and J by 0 bases; unmatched bases: 17. The CDR3 sequence: CASSLGWASGGSPFSSYNEQFF. DNA for the CDR3: TGTGCCAGCAGCTTAGGGTGGGCTAGCGGGGGGTCCCCCTTTAGCTCCTACAATGAGCAGTTCTTC.

This clonotype was observed many times. The junction departs from germline at one end; a sequencing error may be responsible. This sequence joins TRBV7-2 and TRBJ2-7, with 10 bases lining up with TRBD2. The V gene's germline CDR1 is SGHTA and CDR2 FQGNSA. This CDR3 has 14 residues. The DNA for the CDR3 is TGTGCCAGCAGCCTAGCGGGGGCCACCTACGAGCAGTACTTC. Translated: CASSLAGATYEQYF.

Turning to this clonotype: Germline is not matched at one junction end, which may reflect a read error. The rearrangement uses TRBV19 and TRBJ1-1, with a possible D match to TRBD1 (5 bases). The CDR3 covers 15 residues. Germline CDR1 LNHDA, CDR2 SQIVND (reference sequence). CDR3 sequence reads: CARSTPGGTDTEAFF. Written as DNA, the CDR3 is TGTGCCCGTAGTACGCCCGGGGGGACCGACACTGAAGCTTTCTTT.

Many counts were recorded for this clonotype. The gene calls are TRBV7-6 and TRBJ2-2; 8 bases align to TRBD1. The CDR3 loop spans 18 amino acids. Germline CDR1 reads SGHVS; CDR2 reads FNYEAQ. V was pared by 2 bases and J by 2 bases, with 10 bases of the junction left unmatched. CDR3 nucleotide sequence: TGTGCCAGCAGCTTACCCAGGGGGCTCCTACCCAACACCGGGGAGCTGTTTTTT. Its protein product is CASSLPRGLLPNTGELFF.

This clonotype was picked up a small number of times. The chain has TRBV27 and TRBJ2-3; D unresolved. Germline V CDR1 and CDR2: MNHEY, SMNVEV (reference sequence). The CDR3 has 14 residues. Trimming stripped 5 bases from V and 4 bases from J, with 13 bases between. CDR3 loop: CASSHAGLADTQYF. The CDR3 region has the DNA TGTGCCAGCAGTCACGCCGGTTTGGCAGATACGCAGTATTTT.

This clonotype was picked up a small number of times. Here the CDR3 DNA reads TGTGCCAGCAGCTATATCTCGGGCAGCGGGACTGAAGCTTTCTTT. Translation gives CASSYISGSGTEAFF. This chain connects TRBV12-3 or TRBV12-4 to TRBJ1-1; D is unresolved. V lost 6 bases to trimming and J lost 5 bases, with 19 bases between them. The CDR3 is made up of 15 amino acids.

V is TRBV20-1 and J is TRBJ1-1, with a possible D match to TRBD1 (5 bases). Trimming pared 1 base from V and 4 bases from J, leaving 13 bases between. Germline CDR1 and CDR2: DFQATT and SNEGSKA (reference sequence). The CDR3 is 14 amino acids. The DNA for the CDR3 is TGCAGTGCTAGAGGTATCGGGGCAGGCACTGAAGCTTTCTTT. Protein: CSARGIGAGTEAFF.

This clonotype was found a few times. This rearrangement joins TRBV7-3 to TRBJ1-2; D might be TRBD1 (6 bases). V lost 5 bases and J 2 bases, leaving 21 bases between the germline ends. CDR3 length equals 17 residues. CDR1 and CDR2 from the germline V gene are SGHTA and FQGTGA. DNA for the CDR3: TGTGCCAGCAGCCAAATTCCCGTGCCTCAGGGGAACTATGGCTACACCTTC. It specifies CASSQIPVPQGNYGYTF.

V is TRBV27 and J is TRBJ2-1; D might be TRBD1 or TRBD2, each matching 6 bases. CDR3 size: 16 residues. The germline V gene has CDR1 MNHEY and CDR2 SMNVEV (reference sequence). With 8 bases removed from V and 8 bases from J, the gap between germline ends came to 25 bases. The CDR3 spells CASYEHGGLTLDEQFF. The CDR3 nucleotides read TGTGCCAGCTACGAGCACGGGGGCCTCACGCTCGATGAGCAGTTCTTC.

This clonotype appeared a single time. The chain uses TRBV10-3 and TRBJ1-2; a weak D match, TRBD1 (5 bases). V dropped 8 bases and J dropped 5 bases, with 12 bases sitting between them. This CDR3 has 12 residues. Germline assignment: CDR1 ENHRY and CDR2 SYGVKD. CDR3 bases: TGTGCCATCGGGGCAGGAGATTATGGCTACACCTTC. This codes for CAIGAGDYGYTF.

This clonotype appeared once. The chain recombines TRBV6-1 with TRBJ1-2, with D uncertain. The germline V and J ends were trimmed by 0 bases and 4 bases, with 12 bases remaining between them. Looked up from germline, CDR1 is MNHNS and CDR2 is SASEGT. The CDR3 consists of 15 residues. The CDR3 is CASSEARADPYGYTF. For the CDR3, the DNA is TGTGCCAGCAGTGAAGCGAGGGCAGACCCCTATGGCTACACCTTC.

This clonotype came up many times. The chain carries TRBV25-1 and TRBJ2-5; 7 bases map to TRBD1. Germline-derived CDR1 and CDR2 are MGHDK and SYGVNS. J was trimmed by 4 bases and V by 3 bases; bases with no gene match: 14. CDR3 size: 17 residues. DNA of the CDR3: TGTGCCAGCAGTGATAGGGTTGGACAGGCCGCGTCAGAGACCCAGTACTTC. This translates into CASSDRVGQAASETQYF.

There are a few counts of this clonotype. The chain is built from TRBV7-6 and TRBJ2-2; 8 bases fit TRBD2. V shed 0 bases and J 7 bases; nucleotides not matched to a gene: 4. This CDR3 has 15 residues. Germline V CDR1 and CDR2: SGHVS, FNYEAQ. In DNA, the CDR3 is TGTGCCAGCAGCTTAGCTCATGCGGGAGGCGGGGAGCTGTTTTTT. Its translation is CASSLAHAGGGELFF.

This clonotype was seen only a few times. V is TRBV6-1 and J is TRBJ1-2; a possible D gene is TRBD1 (6 bases). This CDR3 contains 13 residues. Germline loops: CDR1 MNHNS, CDR2 SASEGT. Trimming shortened V by 2 bases and J by 8 bases, and 12 bases separated the two germline ends. The CDR3 loop is CASSEMGAEGYTF. CDR3 sequence (DNA): TGTGCCAGCAGTGAAATGGGGGCGGAGGGCTACACCTTC.

This clonotype was seen repeatedly, ten times or more. CDR3 bases: TGTGCCAGCAGTTATGTTGGGACAGGTGCGAACACTGAAGCTTTCTTT. As protein: CASSYVGTGANTEAFF. This chain joins TRBV6-5 and TRBJ1-1, with 8 bases fitting TRBD1. V lost 3 bases, J lost 1 base, and 7 bases stayed unmatched. Germline loops: CDR1 MNHEY, CDR2 SVGAGI. This CDR3 has 16 residues.

This clonotype has only a few counts. This chain links TRBV11-1 with TRBJ2-1; no reliable D call. Trimming stripped 5 bases from V and 8 bases from J, with 7 bases between. The germline V gene has CDR1 SGHAT and CDR2 FQDESV (reference sequence). The CDR3 covers 11 residues. The CDR3 sequence is CASSPVDEQFF. CDR3 in DNA: TGTGCCAGCAGCCCCGTGGATGAGCAGTTCTTC.

This clonotype was detected only a few times. The rearrangement joins TRBV6-2 or TRBV6-3 to TRBJ2-2; TRBD1 is a possible D gene (5 bases). Per germline, CDR1 MNHEY and CDR2 SVGEGT. Trimming removed 2 bases at V and 5 bases at J, with 9 bases between. This CDR3 region has 14 residues. The DNA for the CDR3 is TGTGCCAGCAGTTACAAGGACACAACCGGGGAGCTGTTTTTT. Its translation: CASSYKDTTGELFF.

This clonotype was observed a few times. The chain couples TRBV27 to TRBJ2-2, with D possibly TRBD1 on 6 matching bases. The CDR3 extends over 14 amino acids. Germline V lookup: CDR1 MNHEY, CDR2 SMNVEV (reference sequence). V gave up 8 bases and J gave up 3 bases, with 13 bases separating them. The CDR3 region is CASGEGVYTGELFF. The CDR3 nucleotides read TGTGCCAGCGGAGAGGGGGTGTACACCGGGGAGCTGTTTTTT.

The J gene is TRBJ2-1, the V gene TRBV3-1; D not certain. CDR1 and CDR2 from the germline V gene are LGHDT and YNNKEL (reference sequence). The CDR3 is made up of 12 amino acids. V shed 1 base and J shed 15 bases, with 13 bases lying between them. The CDR3, as DNA: TGTGCCAGCAGCCAAGCTGGGGATTCACCGTTCTTC. This translates into CASSQAGDSPFF.

As regards this clonotype: Compared with germline, one end of the junction differs, possibly owing to a read error. The CDR3, as DNA: TGTGCCAGCAGCTTATCGACGGACCTCCCGGGTGAAAAACTGGTTTTT. It translates to CASSLSTDLPGEKLVF. The rearrangement joins TRBV7-3 to TRBJ1-4; D unclear. The CDR3 is 16 residues long. Germline CDR1 is SGHTA and CDR2 is FQGTGA.

This rearrangement joins TRBV6-6 to TRBJ2-2; D could derive from TRBD1 or TRBD2 (5 bases each). The CDR3 has 15 residues. The ends were cut back, 0 bases at V and 7 bases at J, with 12 bases in the middle. Germline values: CDR1 MNHNY, CDR2 SVGAGI (reference sequence). The CDR3 loop reads CASSYSGTTNGELFF. The CDR3 DNA is TGTGCCAGCAGTTACTCCGGGACCACAAACGGGGAGCTGTTTTTT.

In this sample, this clonotype turned up many times. This rearrangement joins TRBV6-2 or TRBV6-3 to TRBJ2-1; D remains unclear. Trimming removed 6 bases at V and 6 bases at J, with 6 bases between. The CDR3 has 11 residues. Germline loops: CDR1 MNHEY, CDR2 SVGEGT. This chain's CDR3 is CASRLGNEQFF. CDR3 DNA sequence: TGTGCCAGCAGATTGGGCAATGAGCAGTTCTTC.

There are many counts of this clonotype. This chain uses TRBV7-9 with TRBJ2-7, with 7 bases fitting TRBD1. Germline V lookup: CDR1 SEHNR, CDR2 FQNEAQ (reference sequence). The CDR3 has 15 residues. Trimming removed 6 bases from V and 3 bases from J; junction bases left unmatched: 11. The CDR3 sequence: CASSFFPGQFYEQYV. CDR3 bases: TGTGCCAGCAGTTTTTTTCCGGGACAGTTCTACGAGCAGTACGTC.

This clonotype was counted a few times. This chain links TRBV12-3 or TRBV12-4 with TRBJ1-1; D might be TRBD1 (5 bases). V gave up 6 bases and J gave up 5 bases, with 16 bases separating them. The CDR3 spans 14 residues. The DNA of the CDR3 is TGTGCCAGCAGGGCACGGGGGGGAGGAACTGAAGCTTTCTTT. It codes for CASRARGGGTEAFF.

This clonotype was found a few times. The chain uses TRBV6-5 and TRBJ2-3; TRBD2 aligns across 10 bases. The J segment lost 2 bases and the V segment lost 5 bases, leaving 19 bases of the junction unmatched. The CDR3 is made up of 20 amino acids. The germline CDR1 and CDR2 sequences are MNHEY and SVGAGI. The CDR3 here is CASSGDDSGGLAGNTDTQYF. The CDR3 DNA follows: TGTGCCAGCAGTGGGGACGATAGCGGGGGGCTTGCTGGGAACACAGATACGCAGTATTTT.

This clonotype was observed a handful of times. V gene TRBV6-2 or TRBV6-3 combines with J gene TRBJ2-7; maybe TRBD1 (6 bases). The CDR3 runs to 15 residues. V lost 7 bases and J 2 bases, leaving 18 bases between the germline ends. Looked up from germline, CDR1 is MNHEY and CDR2 is SVGEGT. The DNA for the CDR3 is TGTGCCAGCACCCCCGGGACAAGGGGGACCTACGAGCAGTACGTC. This sequence encodes CASTPGTRGTYEQYV.

This clonotype was counted at least ten times. The CDR3 bases are TGTGCCAGCAGCGCTTGGGGGGCAACCGGGACTAGCGGGAACACAGATACGCAGTATTTT. Protein: CASSAWGATGTSGNTDTQYF. The chain is built from TRBV7-6 and TRBJ2-3; 13 bases fit TRBD2. V shed 5 bases, J shed 2 bases, and the junction held 16 bases outside the gene matches. This CDR3 contains 20 residues. CDR1 SGHVS and CDR2 FNYEAQ come from the germline V gene.

The chain recombines TRBV29-1 with TRBJ1-1, with a weak D call TRBD1 (5 bases). CDR3 size: 11 residues. V was shortened by 6 bases and J by 5 bases, with 10 bases between the two germline ends. CDR1 and CDR2 from the germline V gene are SQVTM and ANQGSEA. Here the CDR3 DNA reads TGCAGCGTCGGTCAGGGAACTGAAGCTTTCTTT. Translation: CSVGQGTEAFF. Full variable domain (remainder filled in from reference TRBV29-1 and TRBJ1-1): SAVISQKPSRDICQRGTSLTIQCQVDSQVTMMFWYRQQPGQSLTLIATANQGSEATYESGFVIDKFPISRPNLTFSTLTVSNMSPEDSSIYLCSVGQGTEAFFGQGTRLTVV.